Each of the 29 T cell receptor beta chains below was sequenced from the same sample in a study of OX40 agonist ivuxolimab in advanced cancers. This table comes from immunoSEQ multiplex PCR, and its TCRdb copy is limited to in-frame clones, with some not included. This table has over 80,000 clones, 80% to 90% appearing once. Source: CD4+ or CD8+ T cells sorted from blood, taken in a trial of the OX40 agonist ivuxolimab. The receptors were gathered from an adult with an advanced solid tumor such as melanoma, head and neck, liver or kidney cancer.

This sequence joins TRBV7-6 and TRBJ2-3; a weak D match, TRBD1 (6 bases). V lost 2 bases and J lost 0, with 12 bases in between. This CDR3 contains 16 residues. CDR1 is SGHVS, CDR2 FNYEAQ, per germline. CDR3 nucleotides: TGTGCCAGCAGCTTACAGGGGACCGCTAGCACAGATACGCAGTATTTT. This encodes CASSLQGTASTDTQYF.

The chain uses TRBV5-6 and TRBJ1-2; tentatively, D is TRBD1 (6 bases). The V gene's germline CDR1 is SGHDT and CDR2 YYEEEE. CDR3 length: 12 residues. The V end was cut by 2 bases, the J end by 6 bases, with 8 bases between. The CDR3 here is CASSFTGNGYTF. In DNA, the CDR3 is TGTGCCAGCAGCTTTACAGGGAATGGCTACACCTTC. Based on the CDR3 plus reference TRBV5-6 and TRBJ1-2, the full variable domain is DAGVTQSPTHLIKTRGQQVTLRCSPKSGHDTVSWYQQALGQGPQFIFQYYEEEERQRGNFPDRFSGHQFPNYSSELNVNALLLGDSALYLCASSFTGNGYTFGSGTRLTVV.

V usage is TRBV5-1 and J usage is TRBJ1-5; D not certain. In germline, CDR1 is SGHRS, CDR2 YFSETQ. Trimming removed 0 bases from V and 3 bases from J, with 7 bases in between. The CDR3 sequence is 14 residues long. Here the CDR3 reads CASSLGGPNQPQHF. CDR3 nucleotides: TGCGCCAGCAGCTTGGGCGGCCCCAATCAGCCCCAGCATTTT.

CDR3: CASSQDQVNTEAFF. The CDR3 region has the DNA TGCGCCAGCAGCCAAGATCAGGTGAACACTGAAGCTTTCTTT. The chain couples TRBV4-1 to TRBJ1-1; D is unclear. The V gene's germline CDR1 is MGHRA and CDR2 YSYEKL. This CDR3 contains 14 residues. The V end was cut by 0 bases, the J end by 0 bases, with 5 bases between.

This clone was seen a single time. This rearrangement joins TRBV10-3 to TRBJ2-2; TRBD1 is a possible D gene (5 bases). CDR1 and CDR2 from the germline V gene are ENHRY and SYGVKD. The CDR3 is made up of 13 amino acids. Trimming removed 10 bases from V and 3 bases from J, with 12 bases in between. The CDR3 nucleotides are TGTGCCAGCAGGGTGGTAGACACCGGGGAGCTGTTTTTT. Protein sequence: CASRVVDTGELFF.

This clone came up a few times. The chain couples TRBV6-8 to TRBJ2-7; 9 bases line up with TRBD1. V shed 5 bases, J shed 5 bases, and the junction held 16 bases outside the gene matches. There are 17 residues in the CDR3. Germline loops: CDR1 MNHGY, CDR2 SAAAGT. The CDR3 coding sequence is TGTGCCAGCAGTCACACCCCCGACAGGGGGGGCATTGACGAGCAGTACGTC. This encodes CASSHTPDRGGIDEQYV.

The V call is TRBV5-1, the J call TRBJ2-2, with D perhaps matching TRBD1 or TRBD2 (5 bases each). The germline V gene encodes CDR1 SGHRS and CDR2 YFSETQ. V dropped 5 bases and J dropped 0 bases, with 14 bases sitting between them. The CDR3 is made up of 16 amino acids. DNA of the CDR3: TGCGCCAGCAGGCTCCCGGGGCTATCGAACACCGGGGAGCTGTTTTTT. This translates into CASRLPGLSNTGELFF.

The chain uses TRBV6-1 and TRBJ2-3; D perhaps matches TRBD1 (5 bases). V lost 0 bases and J 7 bases, leaving 11 bases between the germline ends. Germline CDR1 and CDR2: MNHNS and SASEGT. The length of the CDR3 is 14 residues. CDR3 region: CASSEAQGWNTQYF. The CDR3 coding sequence is TGTGCCAGCAGTGAAGCTCAGGGTTGGAATACGCAGTATTTT.

This clone was recorded only once. This sequence joins TRBV13 and TRBJ1-2; 8 bases line up with TRBD1. Trimming removed 5 bases from V and 6 bases from J; junction bases left unmatched: 8. Per germline, CDR1 PRHDT and CDR2 FYEKMQ (reference sequence). CDR3 length: 14 residues. The CDR3 DNA reads TGTGCCAGCAGCCCAGGACAGGGAGTGAATGGCTACACCTTC. Protein: CASSPGQGVNGYTF.

The V gene is TRBV23-1, the J gene TRBJ1-1; possibly TRBD1 for D (5 bases). TRBV23-1 is sorted into the ORF group, with uncertain function. V lost 11 bases, J lost 4 bases, and 20 bases lay in between. CDR3 length equals 14 residues. The CDR3, as DNA: TGCGCCGTTGGGGCCCGGAAGGCGGGCACTGAAGCTTTCTTT. This codes for CAVGARKAGTEAFF.

The genes are TRBV6-5 and TRBJ1-2; 8 bases map to TRBD1. J lost 3 bases, V lost 6 bases, and 9 bases had no gene match. Germline V CDR1 and CDR2: MNHEY, SVGAGI. The CDR3 covers 15 residues. CDR3 DNA sequence: TGTGCCAGCAGCAACCCCAGGGGGCGAGACTATGGCTACACCTTC. Translating it yields CASSNPRGRDYGYTF.

The chain couples TRBV7-9 to TRBJ1-1; TRBD1 aligns across 8 bases. V lost 6 bases, J lost 4 bases, and 10 bases stayed unmatched. This CDR3 is 15 amino acids long. From germline, CDR1 is SEHNR and CDR2 FQNEAQ (reference sequence). CDR3 residues: CASSSTGGYGTEAFF. In DNA, the CDR3 is TGTGCCAGCAGTTCTACAGGGGGGTACGGCACTGAAGCTTTCTTT.

The rearrangement joins TRBV5-4 to TRBJ2-4; D unclear. The CDR3 covers 13 residues. Germline V CDR1 and CDR2: SGHNT, YYREEE (reference sequence). V was cut by 5 bases and J by 8 bases, with 14 bases left in between. The CDR3 here is CASSTGNEDIQYF. The CDR3 DNA sequence: TGTGCCAGCAGTACTGGCAACGAAGACATTCAGTACTTC.

The chain couples TRBV7-8 to TRBJ1-5; possibly TRBD1 for D (5 bases). Germline CDR1 reads SGHVS; CDR2 reads FQNEAQ. CDR3 length: 17 amino acids. Trimming removed 1 base at V and 7 bases at J, with 20 bases between. CDR3 coding DNA: TGTGCCAGCAGCTTAGGACGATTTAGTAGGGGAAGCCAGCCCCAGCATTTT. Translation: CASSLGRFSRGSQPQHF.

This clone was seen a few times. The chain recombines TRBV6-1 with TRBJ2-1; 9 nucleotides line up with TRBD2. This CDR3 is 14 amino acids long. Germline V gives CDR1 MNHNS, CDR2 SASEGT. V dropped 6 bases and J dropped 3; count of bases not matched to a gene: 3. The CDR3 reads CASSLSGSYNEQFF. For the CDR3, the DNA is TGTGCCAGCAGCCTTAGCGGGAGCTACAATGAGCAGTTCTTC.

The chain is built from TRBV5-1 and TRBJ2-5; TRBD2 matches 11 bases. Germline V gives CDR1 SGHRS, CDR2 YFSETQ. CDR3 length: 14 residues. The V and J ends lost 1 base and 5 bases, in that order; junction bases with no gene match: 1. The CDR3 coding sequence is TGCGCCAGCAGCTTGACTAGCGGGAGTGAGACCCAGTACTTC. This gives the protein CASSLTSGSETQYF.

The chain is built from TRBV30 and TRBJ2-2, with 13 bases lining up with TRBD2. In germline, CDR1 is GTSNPN, CDR2 SVGIG (reference sequence). The ends lost 0 bases at V and 4 bases at J; junction bases unmatched: 5. The CDR3 is 17 amino acids. In DNA form, the CDR3 reads TGTGCCTGGAGTGTACTAGCGGGAGGGCCGGGCACCGGGGAGCTGTTTTTT. Protein: CAWSVLAGGPGTGELFF.

This chain connects TRBV18 to TRBJ2-1; D remains ambiguous. The CDR3 sequence is 15 residues long. The V gene lost 6 bases and the J gene lost 6 bases, with 18 bases spanning the gap. Per germline, CDR1 KGHSH and CDR2 LQKENI. In DNA, the CDR3 is TGTGCCAGCTCCCTAGGTTTTGCAGGTCCCAATGAGCAGTTCTTC. Translated: CASSLGFAGPNEQFF.

The chain recombines TRBV4-2 with TRBJ1-1; tentative D call: TRBD1 (5 bases). Germline V CDR1 and CDR2: LGHNA, YNFKEQ. Trimming left V 1 base short and J 3 bases short, with 12 bases between. The CDR3 has 15 residues. DNA of the CDR3: TGTGCCAGCAGCCAAGTCATCCCGGGGGACACTGAAGCTTTCTTT. Amino acid sequence: CASSQVIPGDTEAFF.

The rearrangement joins TRBV6-6 to TRBJ2-7; perhaps TRBD1 as D (6 bases). V was pared by 4 bases and J by 6 bases, with 16 bases between. In germline, CDR1 is MNHNY, CDR2 SVGAGI (reference sequence). This CDR3 spans 14 amino acids. The DNA of the CDR3 is TGTGCCAGCAGTTCCGCGACAGGTCTTAGCGAGCAGTACGTC. It specifies CASSSATGLSEQYV.

This sequence joins TRBV18 and TRBJ1-1; D is possibly TRBD1 (6 bases). The germline V and J ends were trimmed by 6 bases and 3 bases, with 14 bases remaining between them. The CDR3 covers 14 residues. CDR1 and CDR2 (germline): KGHSH, LQKENI. In nucleotides, the CDR3 is TGTGCCAGCTCGTTGGACGGGGGGCACACTGAAGCTTTCTTT. It encodes CASSLDGGHTEAFF.

DNA of the CDR3: TGCAGCGTCTGGGATGCGGTGACCTATGGCTACACCTTC. This translates into CSVWDAVTYGYTF. The rearrangement uses TRBV29-1 and TRBJ1-2; D gene ambiguous. Germline CDR1 SQVTM, CDR2 ANQGSEA. Trimming stripped 6 bases from V and 4 bases from J, with 15 bases between. There are 13 residues in the CDR3.

In this sample, this clone turned up once. The rearrangement joins TRBV18 to TRBJ2-7; TRBD1 is a possible D gene (5 bases). CDR1 is KGHSH, CDR2 LQKENI, per germline. With 3 bases removed from V and 2 bases from J, the gap between germline ends came to 11 bases. There are 14 residues in the CDR3. The CDR3 DNA reads TGTGCCAGCTCACCGACAGTAACTCCCTACGAGCAGTACGTC. This translates into CASSPTVTPYEQYV.

The rearrangement links TRBV5-4 to TRBJ1-1, with 8 bases lining up with TRBD1. CDR1 SGHNT and CDR2 YYREEE come from the germline V gene (reference sequence). V was pared by 3 bases and J by 6 bases, with 10 bases of the junction left unmatched. CDR3 length: 15 amino acids. CDR3 sequence reads: CASSSKQGARSEAFF. In DNA form, the CDR3 reads TGTGCCAGCAGCTCAAAGCAGGGGGCGCGCTCTGAAGCTTTCTTT.

The chain is built from TRBV5-4 and TRBJ1-1, with D possibly matching TRBD1 (6 bases). The CDR3 loop spans 15 amino acids. V was trimmed by 10 bases and J by 1 base, leaving 20 bases between them. The V gene's germline CDR1 is SGHNT and CDR2 YYREEE (reference sequence). This chain's CDR3 is CAGQYRRGENTEAFF. CDR3 bases: TGTGCCGGACAGTACAGAAGGGGTGAGAACACTGAAGCTTTCTTT.

The CDR3 spells CASSQGPGAHTDTQYF. The CDR3 region has the DNA TGCGCCAGCAGCCAAGGACCAGGGGCCCACACAGATACGCAGTATTTT. V usage is TRBV4-3 and J usage is TRBJ2-3; the D gene is possibly TRBD1 (6 bases). V lost 1 base and J lost 2, with 13 bases in between. The CDR3 length is 16 residues. Germline-derived CDR1 and CDR2 are LGHNA and YSLEER.

J is TRBJ2-6 and V is TRBV2; D ambiguous. V was cut by 6 bases and J by 2 bases, with 11 bases left in between. The CDR3 contains 15 residues. In germline, CDR1 is SNHLY, CDR2 FYNNEI. CDR3 amino acids: CASRPQRAGANVLTF. Here the CDR3 DNA reads TGTGCCAGCAGACCACAGAGAGCTGGGGCCAACGTCCTGACTTTC.

The rearrangement links TRBV7-3 to TRBJ2-3, with 7 bases matching TRBD1. Trimming cost V 5 bases and J 2 bases; bases outside gene matches: 4. CDR1 and CDR2 (germline): SGHTA, FQGTGA. This CDR3 spans 14 amino acids. As DNA, the CDR3 is TGTGCCAGCAGCCCGGACAGGTCCACAGATACGCAGTATTTT. Amino acid sequence: CASSPDRSTDTQYF.

The V call is TRBV19, the J call TRBJ2-7, with 8 bases matching TRBD2. After removal of 5 bases from V and 11 bases from J, the junction contained 17 bases not matched to a gene. The germline V gene has CDR1 LNHDA and CDR2 SQIVND (reference sequence). The CDR3 runs 15 residues. The CDR3 protein is CASSSGPDSGGRKYF. The CDR3 bases are TGTGCCAGTAGTTCCGGCCCGGACAGCGGGGGAAGAAAGTACTTC.